The 12 T cell receptor beta chains below come from one sample, sequenced in a study of cytomegalovirus exposure and HLA in healthy donors. The study ran its PCR with 60 Vbeta and 13 Jbeta primers. The repertoire was sequenced with immunoSEQ multiplex PCR; TCRdb's copy has only in-frame clones and lacks some. In all, the sample yields fewer than 130,000 clones. Sequenced input: PBMCs. The receptors originated from a man in his fifties or sixties in good health and CMV-seronegative.

The chain combines TRBV6-5 with TRBJ2-5, with TRBD1 identical over 9 bases. With 5 bases clipped from V and 5 bases from J, the junction kept 3 bases outside the gene matches. The germline CDR1 and CDR2 sequences are MNHEY and SVGAGI. The CDR3 totals 13 residues. The CDR3 DNA follows: TGTGCCAGCAGTACTACAGGGGGCGAGACCCAGTACTTC. Its translation: CASSTTGGETQYF.

The chain has TRBV10-3 and TRBJ2-5; TRBD2 is a possible D gene (5 bases). The CDR3 has 13 amino acids. V was shortened by 8 bases and J by 5 bases, with 15 bases between the two germline ends. CDR1 is ENHRY, CDR2 SYGVKD, per germline. The DNA for the CDR3 is TGTGCCATCGGTGCAGAGGGAGAGGAGACCCAGTACTTC. Protein sequence: CAIGAEGEETQYF.

V gene TRBV4-2 combines with J gene TRBJ2-6; 11 bases line up with TRBD2. Losses at the gene ends were 0 bases for V and 0 bases for J; bases not matched to a gene: 10. Germline-derived CDR1 and CDR2 are LGHNA and YNFKEQ. The CDR3 is 21 amino acids. The CDR3 DNA is TGTGCCAGCAGCCAAGAGCTCGCTAGCGGGAGGCCTAGCTCTGGGGCCAACGTCCTGACTTTC. Its translation is CASSQELASGRPSSGANVLTF.

The chain combines TRBV9 with TRBJ2-5; 7 nucleotides agree with TRBD2. Germline V gives CDR1 SGDLS, CDR2 YYNGEE. The CDR3 covers 14 residues. Trimming took 5 bases from V and 5 from J; bases not matched to a gene: 9. CDR3 in amino acids: CASSQWGGRETQYF. The CDR3 nucleotides are TGTGCCAGCAGTCAGTGGGGGGGTCGCGAGACCCAGTACTTC.

The chain couples TRBV5-1 to TRBJ1-1, with D tentatively TRBD1 (5 bases). V was trimmed by 6 bases and J by 1 base, leaving 13 bases between them. The CDR3 extends over 14 amino acids. CDR1 and CDR2 (germline): SGHRS, YFSETQ. CDR3 amino acids: CASNSAQGNTEAFF. CDR3 coding DNA: TGCGCCAGCAACTCGGCCCAGGGGAACACTGAAGCTTTCTTT.

This rearrangement joins TRBV7-2 to TRBJ2-7; 7 bases fit TRBD1. Germline-derived CDR1 and CDR2 are SGHTA and FQGNSA. The CDR3 has 14 amino acids. The junction had 1 base not matched to a gene; V was cut back by 2 bases and J by 0 bases. CDR3 DNA: TGTGCCAGCAGCTTAAGGGACAGCTCCTACGAGCAGTACTTC. Amino acids: CASSLRDSSYEQYF.

This chain connects TRBV19 to TRBJ1-6; 8 bases fit TRBD1. The CDR3 covers 14 residues. V trimming: 5 bases; J trimming: 8 bases; junction bases outside the gene matches: 5. CDR1 LNHDA and CDR2 SQIVND come from the germline V gene (reference sequence). The CDR3 nucleotides read TGTGCCAGTAGTCTACAGGGGGTTGATTCACCCCTCCACTTT. Translation gives CASSLQGVDSPLHF. Based on the CDR3 plus reference TRBV19 and TRBJ1-6, the full variable domain is DGGITQSPKYLFRKEGQNVTLSCEQNLNHDAMYWYRQDPGQGLRLIYYSQIVNDFQKGDIAEGYSVSREKKESFPLTVTSAQKNPTAFYLCASSLQGVDSPLHFGNGTRLTVT.

The chain is built from TRBV7-2 and TRBJ1-2; TRBD1 matches 7 bases. Germline V CDR1 and CDR2: SGHTA, FQGNSA. The V gene end was trimmed by 2 bases and the J gene end by 4 bases; junction bases not matched to a gene: 4. The CDR3 is 14 amino acids. The CDR3, as DNA: TGTGCCAGCAGCTTACGACAGGGTGCCTATGGCTACACCTTC. This encodes CASSLRQGAYGYTF.

The rearrangement joins TRBV7-2 to TRBJ1-1, with D maybe TRBD1 (6 bases). V shed 3 bases and J shed 6 bases, with 11 bases lying between them. CDR1 is SGHTA, CDR2 FQGNSA, per germline. The CDR3 covers 13 residues. The chain's CDR3 is CASSFEPGAEAFF. The CDR3 DNA is TGTGCCAGCAGCTTCGAGCCAGGGGCTGAAGCTTTCTTT.

The rearrangement links TRBV5-6 to TRBJ1-1; the match to TRBD1 covers 7 bases. Trimming took 4 bases from V and 0 from J; bases not matched to a gene: 9. The CDR3 spans 16 residues. Looked up from germline, CDR1 is SGHDT and CDR2 is YYEEEE. The CDR3 reads CASSGRPRGMNTEAFF. The DNA of the CDR3 is TGTGCCAGCAGCGGGAGGCCCAGGGGGATGAACACTGAAGCTTTCTTT.

V gene TRBV29-1 combines with J gene TRBJ1-1, with 7 bases fitting TRBD1. J was trimmed by 1 base and V by 5 bases; bases with no gene match: 7. This CDR3 spans 14 amino acids. The germline V gene encodes CDR1 SQVTM and CDR2 ANQGSEA. DNA for the CDR3: TGCAGCGTTAAAGGAGACAGGGCGAACACTGAAGCTTTCTTT. This codes for CSVKGDRANTEAFF.

CDR3 sequence: CASSSTSGDYNEQFF. CDR3 sequence (DNA): TGCGCCAGCAGCTCGACTAGCGGAGACTACAATGAGCAGTTCTTC. The rearrangement uses TRBV4-3 and TRBJ2-1; 9 nucleotides agree with TRBD2. With V trimmed by 5 bases and J by 3 bases, 5 bases remained unmatched. The CDR3 covers 15 residues. CDR1 is LGHNA and CDR2 is YSLEER in the germline V gene.